This TCR beta chain was captured by sequencing in a study of technical replicates of blood from several donors. Profiled with immunoSEQ multiplex PCR; TCRdb holds only in-frame clones, not every one. The table has about 83,000 clones, roughly 94% seen once. Trimming cost V 4 bases and J 7 bases; bases outside gene matches: 7. Germline V gene data show CDR1 as SGHAT and CDR2 as FQNNGV. This CDR3 is built from 14 residues. This clone occurred once. Sample: T cells isolated from PBMCs. The chain employs TRBV11-2 and TRBJ1-2; TRBD1 agrees at 9 bases. The TCR originated in a human donor in good health. Here the CDR3 reads CASSSRTGVSGYTF. In nucleotides, the CDR3 is TGTGCCAGCAGCTCTCGGACAGGGGTTAGTGGCTACACCTTC.